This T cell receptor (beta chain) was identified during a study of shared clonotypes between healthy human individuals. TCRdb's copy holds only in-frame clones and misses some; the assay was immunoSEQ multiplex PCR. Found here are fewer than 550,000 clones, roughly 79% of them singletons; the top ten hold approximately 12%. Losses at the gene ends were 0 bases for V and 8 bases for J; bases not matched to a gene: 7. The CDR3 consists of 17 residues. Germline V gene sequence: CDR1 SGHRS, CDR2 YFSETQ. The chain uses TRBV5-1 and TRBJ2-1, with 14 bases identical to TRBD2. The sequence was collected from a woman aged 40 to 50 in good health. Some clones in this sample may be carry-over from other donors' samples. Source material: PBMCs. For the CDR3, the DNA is TGCGCCAGCAGCTTGGTGGGGGGGACTAGCGGGAGCGATGAGCAGTTCTTC. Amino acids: CASSLVGGTSGSDEQFF.